This TCR beta chain appears in the sequencing data of a study of cytomegalovirus exposure and HLA in healthy donors listed by TCRdb under 2017. Describing the broader study: An earlier analysis of some 500 of the donors reported about 250 Gb of sequence data and 100 million to 130 million unique TCR beta sequences from 150 million to 200 million T cells. An early release that covered 640 HLA-typed donors contained 300 to 350 gigabases of sequencing data and approximately 85 million unique TCR sequences. The genetic ancestry cluster associated with self-reported Caucasian donors included about 81% of the 350 to 500 genotyped donors. The aim of the study was to test whether cataloging public T cell receptors could identify signatures of past pathogen exposure. Using immunosequencing, the study profiled T cell repertoires from fewer than 850 subjects and related those repertoires to cytomegalovirus serostatus. Along with the roughly 700-subject first cohort, a separate validation cohort of over a hundred different subjects was used. To predict cytomegalovirus infection status, the study combined high-throughput TCR immunosequencing, statistical association of individual TCRs with disease status, and machine learning. In a later analysis, previously published TCR beta repertoires from 666 donors were re-analyzed and high-resolution HLA genotyping was added so that TCR occurrence patterns could be studied. Rather than drawing on any new phenotypic data, the later analysis identified candidate immune exposures from TCR beta sequences and the way those sequences occurred across donors. An earlier analysis of approximately 580 of the donors used high-throughput TCR beta sequencing to judge whether each TCR beta V gene segment behaved as functional or pseudogenic. Donor age, sex, ethnicity and CMV serostatus were compiled together with the repertoire data. A later genetic analysis used genome-wide SNP genotypes for about 55% of the 666 donors, treating that subset as a discovery cohort. All discovery cohort repertoires had been generated on a single sequencing platform. HLA typing covered class I and class II loci at four-digit resolution. The number of typed donors differed by locus: about 620-640 for A, B, C, DRB1 and DQB1; some 540 for DQA1; around 580 for DPA1; and around 470 for DPB1. Four or five DR-DQ haplotypes were handled as single units for association and clustering, since linkage in the cohort was strong. On average, roughly 250,000 unique TCR beta nucleotide sequences were sequenced per donor among roughly 430 genotyped donors of the cohort, with roughly 18% of those sequences being non-productive.

Paper-wide results and their limitations: Most TCR sequences were seen in very few donors, while some public TCRs were found in many individuals. According to a later analysis, parvovirus B19, influenza, CMV and Epstein-Barr virus appeared linked to several top co-occurrence clusters. In a later analysis, around 17,000 TCR beta sequences were associated with specific HLA alleles at a false discovery rate of 0.05. Most CMV-associated TCR beta chains appeared to be HLA-restricted in a later analysis, and the HLA associations seemed to be driven largely by CMV exposure. In both the original and validation cohorts, the classifier was reported to diagnose cytomegalovirus status with high specificity and sensitivity. Some IMGT-functional V segments, including TRBV6-2 and TRBV6-3, could not be distinguished by the 87-base-pair reads and were therefore excluded. Because counts were too low, seventeen rarely observed V segments, including chromosome 9 orphons, were excluded from the earlier analysis of several hundred of the donors. Immune exposure information for the cohort was limited to CMV serostatus. According to a later genetic analysis, donors in an Asian-associated ancestry cluster had fewer N-insertions in productive TCRs than the approximately 630-donor mean. A total of roughly 160 TCR beta chains were listed by the study as associated with cytomegalovirus. HLA typing was unavailable for some donors at each locus, so association tests used only the typed subset. In vitro tests confirmed that three of the cytomegalovirus-associated TCR beta chains recognize cytomegalovirus antigens. The sequencing pipeline was judged likely to have produced a cluster of highly shared sequence variants as a technical artifact. Assigning TCR associations to individual alleles was difficult when HLA alleles, especially DR and DQ, strongly co-occurred. According to the authors, the approach could potentially be generalized to other disease states and immunological phenotypes. An association between a missense DCLRE1C variant and V-gene and J-gene trimming of TCR beta chains was found in a later genetic analysis and replicated in an independent cohort. Broadly in line with IMGT annotations, most TCR beta V segments showed up in productive rearrangements about 87% or about 30% of the time in an earlier analysis of 587 of the donors. In a later analysis, TCR association rates were found to vary across HLA loci, with the most associated TCRs seen for DRB1 alleles and the fewest for HLA-C alleles. This cohort had only TCR beta chains sequenced, and the lack of alpha or paired-chain data limited which features could be detected. In a later analysis, HLA-associated TCR beta chains showed more clonal expansion and lower generation probabilities than non-associated chains that were equally common. A further reported finding was that TCR beta sequences accurately predicted the HLA-A and HLA-B alleles for most subjects in the first cohort. Presence/absence analyses assumed roughly uniform sequencing depth across donors, an assumption that may not hold. Correlated functional status among segregating V segments might reflect linkage disequilibrium, but an unknown experimental factor could not be ruled out.

There are 14 amino acids in the CDR3, from cysteine to phenylalanine inclusive. The CDR3 DNA has 42 bases and is translated from base 1. Sequences SNHLY (CDR1) and FYNNEI (CDR2) are obtained from the germline V gene. V drops 6 bases and J drops 4 bases, leaving 13 bases in between. The cohort consisted of more than 650 healthy bone marrow donors. Cohort members were all nominally healthy when sampled, although unrecorded immune exposures were likely present. The donor was CMV seropositive and belonged to the group of 250 to 300 seropositive cohort members. A peripheral blood sample was collected from each donor, and TCR beta sequencing was performed on peripheral blood mononuclear cells. The Qiagen DNeasy Blood Extraction Kit was used to extract genomic DNA from the blood cell samples. The library was obtained by the immunoSEQ multiplex PCR assay. For the multiplex PCR, a mixture combining 60 forward primers for TCR Vbeta segments and 13 reverse primers for TCR Jbeta segments was used. A multiplex PCR assay on genomic DNA amplified the CDR3 region of rearranged TCR beta genes. The amplified TCR beta libraries were sequenced on the Illumina HiSeq System as 87-base-pair reads. The study's processing was this. In a later analysis, about 80 million unique TCR beta chains were counted across the approximately 640 repertoires, and roughly 10 million of these chains were shared by at least two donors. To remove PCR and sequencing errors, raw reads were error-corrected and collapsed into unique sequences using a nearest-neighbor algorithm that merged closely related sequences. V, D and J gene segments were assigned by aligning CDR3 sequences to IMGT reference sequences. For a sequence to be retained, a match of at least six nucleotides was required to both a V gene segment and a J gene segment. A rearrangement was called productive if the CDR3 had no stop codons and remained in frame with V and J, and every other rearrangement was called non-productive. CDR3 was defined by IMGT convention, running from the second conserved V-encoded cysteine to the conserved J-encoded phenylalanine. The earlier analysis of roughly 590 of the donors excluded any sequence lacking an unambiguous match to a single V gene segment. An earlier analysis of 587 of the donors called V segments functional above 56.7% productive rearrangements and segregating when the between-donor standard deviation exceeded 5%. A statistical classification framework was built to diagnose cytomegalovirus status from the catalog of TCR beta chain sequences. V and J gene assignment, in a later analysis, came from comparing TCR nucleotide sequences with IMGT/GENE-DB human TR gene sequences. Using the TCRdist pipeline, a later analysis assigned CDR3 sequences along with most-parsimonious VDJ recombination scenarios. In a later analysis, each TCR beta chain was defined by its CDR3 amino acid sequence together with its V-gene family, and reads without a unique V-gene family were excluded. A later analysis removed 550 to 650 highly shared, low-generation-probability nucleotide sequences to deal with suspected cross-contamination and a sequencing artifact. A later analysis calculated a clonal expansion index for each public chain from normalized within-repertoire ranks of inferred template counts. Generation probabilities in a later analysis came from a VDJ recombination model fitted to out-of-frame rearrangements, and those results were checked against IGoR. In a later analysis, TCR-TCR, TCR-HLA and TCR-CMV co-occurrence was scored with hypergeometric tests, and a repertoire-size bias correction was applied to TCR pairs. To estimate false discovery rates, a later analysis permuted the HLA or CMV assignments 20 times. In a later analysis, co-occurring TCRs were grouped with DBSCAN, and TCRdist sequence similarity was added when clustering was performed within HLA-allele-positive subsets. Repertoires with fewer than 30,000 or more than 120,000 public chains, plus five repertoires with anomalous nucleotide sharing, were excluded from co-occurrence clustering. TCRdb provides this immuneACCESS table in a form limited to in-frame rearrangements. Some clones are lacking; in checked studies, under half of them reflect an unresolved V gene, and why the rest are absent is not known. V and J calls and clone size follow that table, whereas D and trimming were derived from the DNA. The sample table contains about 120,000 clones; only one count was recorded for over 9.5% of them. Approximately 4.4% of the sample is held by the ten biggest clonotypes.

This clone came up a few times. Its antigen target is currently unknown. One base away there is no much larger clone; base qualities are not given. The material sequenced was PBMCs. The sequence came from a woman aged 18-29 years in good health and CMV-seropositive. The chain links TRBV2 with TRBJ1-5; possibly the D gene is TRBD1, per 5 matching bases. The CDR3 here reads CASSPTGFNQPQHF. The DNA sequence reads TGTGCCAGCAGCCCTACAGGATTTAATCAGCCCCAGCATTTT.